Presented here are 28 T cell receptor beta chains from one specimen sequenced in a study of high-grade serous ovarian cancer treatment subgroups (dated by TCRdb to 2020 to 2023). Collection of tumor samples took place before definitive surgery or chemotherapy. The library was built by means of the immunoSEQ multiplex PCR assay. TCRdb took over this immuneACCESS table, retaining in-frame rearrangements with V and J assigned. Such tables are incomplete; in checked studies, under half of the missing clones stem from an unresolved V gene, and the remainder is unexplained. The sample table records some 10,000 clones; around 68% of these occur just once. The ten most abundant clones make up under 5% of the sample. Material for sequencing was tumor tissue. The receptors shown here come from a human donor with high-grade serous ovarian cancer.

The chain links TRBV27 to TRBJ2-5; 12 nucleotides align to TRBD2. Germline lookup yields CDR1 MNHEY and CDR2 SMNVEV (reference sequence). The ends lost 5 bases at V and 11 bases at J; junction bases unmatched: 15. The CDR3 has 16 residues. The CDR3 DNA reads TGTGCCAGCAGTCCTTTTGCTAGCGGGAGGGCGGTCAAGCAGTACTTC. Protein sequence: CASSPFASGRAVKQYF.

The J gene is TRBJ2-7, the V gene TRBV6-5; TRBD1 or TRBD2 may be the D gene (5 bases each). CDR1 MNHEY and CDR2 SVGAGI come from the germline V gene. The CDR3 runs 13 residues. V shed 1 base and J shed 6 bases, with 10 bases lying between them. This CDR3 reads CASSYFGAGEQYF. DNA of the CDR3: TGTGCCAGCAGTTACTTCGGGGCTGGCGAGCAGTACTTC.

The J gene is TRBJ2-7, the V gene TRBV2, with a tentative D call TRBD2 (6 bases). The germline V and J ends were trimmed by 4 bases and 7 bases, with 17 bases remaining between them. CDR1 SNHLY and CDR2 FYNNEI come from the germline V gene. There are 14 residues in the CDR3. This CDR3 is CASSVTQSGREQYF. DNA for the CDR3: TGTGCCAGCAGTGTGACCCAATCGGGGAGGGAGCAGTACTTC. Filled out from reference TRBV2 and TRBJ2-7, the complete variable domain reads EPEVTQTPSHQVTQMGQEVILRCVPISNHLYFYWYRQILGQKVEFLVSFYNNEISEKSEIFDDQFSVERPDGSNFTLKIRSTKLEDSAMYFCASSVTQSGREQYFGPGTRLTVT.

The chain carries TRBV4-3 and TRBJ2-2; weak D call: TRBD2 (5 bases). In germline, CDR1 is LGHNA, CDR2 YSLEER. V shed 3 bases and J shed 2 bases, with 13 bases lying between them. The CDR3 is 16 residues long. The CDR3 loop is CASSQRTGFNTGELFF. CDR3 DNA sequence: TGCGCCAGCAGCCAGCGTACGGGGTTTAACACCGGGGAGCTGTTTTTT.

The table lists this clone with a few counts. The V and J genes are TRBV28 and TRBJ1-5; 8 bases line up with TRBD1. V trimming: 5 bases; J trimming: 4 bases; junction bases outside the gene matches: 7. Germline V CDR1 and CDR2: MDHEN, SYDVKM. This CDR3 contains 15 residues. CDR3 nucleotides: TGTGCCAGCAGTCCTCCGGACAGGGATAATCAGCCCCAGCATTTT. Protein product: CASSPPDRDNQPQHF.

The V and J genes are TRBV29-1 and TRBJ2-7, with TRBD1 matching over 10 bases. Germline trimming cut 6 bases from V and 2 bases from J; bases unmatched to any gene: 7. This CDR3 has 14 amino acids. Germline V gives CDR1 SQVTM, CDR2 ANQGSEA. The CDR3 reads CSVPGTGVPYEQYF. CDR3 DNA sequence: TGCAGCGTGCCCGGGACAGGGGTACCCTACGAGCAGTACTTC.

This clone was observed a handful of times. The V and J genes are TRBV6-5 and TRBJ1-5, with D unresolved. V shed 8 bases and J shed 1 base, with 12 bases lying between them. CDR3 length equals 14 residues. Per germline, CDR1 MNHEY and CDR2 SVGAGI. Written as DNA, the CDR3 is TGTGCCAGCGAAGGTTTTGGGAGCAATCAGCCCCAGCATTTT. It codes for CASEGFGSNQPQHF.

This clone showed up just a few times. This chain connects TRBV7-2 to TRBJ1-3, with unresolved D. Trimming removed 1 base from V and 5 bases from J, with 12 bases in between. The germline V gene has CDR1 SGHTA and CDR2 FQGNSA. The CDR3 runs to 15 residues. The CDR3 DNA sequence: TGTGCCAGCAGCTTAGGTGGAGGGATAAGAAACACCATATATTTT. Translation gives CASSLGGGIRNTIYF. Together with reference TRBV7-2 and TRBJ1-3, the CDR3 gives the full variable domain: GAGVSQSPSNKVTEKGKDVELRCDPISGHTALYWYRQSLGQGLEFLIYFQGNSAPDKSGLPSDRFSAERTGGSVSTLTIQRTQQEDSAVYLCASSLGGGIRNTIYFGEGSWLTVV.

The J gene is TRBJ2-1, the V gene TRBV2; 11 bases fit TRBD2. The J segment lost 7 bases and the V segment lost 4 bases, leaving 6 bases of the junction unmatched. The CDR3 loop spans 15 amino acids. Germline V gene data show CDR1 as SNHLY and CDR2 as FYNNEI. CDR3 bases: TGTGCCAGCAGTGGGGCGACTAGCGGGGATAATGAGCAGTTCTTC. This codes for CASSGATSGDNEQFF.

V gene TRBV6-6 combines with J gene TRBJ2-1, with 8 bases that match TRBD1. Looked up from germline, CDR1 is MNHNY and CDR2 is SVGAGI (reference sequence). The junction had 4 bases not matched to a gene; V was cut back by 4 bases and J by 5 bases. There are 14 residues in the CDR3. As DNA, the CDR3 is TGTGCCAGCAGTTCCCGGGACAGGAACAATGAGCAGTTCTTC. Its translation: CASSSRDRNNEQFF.

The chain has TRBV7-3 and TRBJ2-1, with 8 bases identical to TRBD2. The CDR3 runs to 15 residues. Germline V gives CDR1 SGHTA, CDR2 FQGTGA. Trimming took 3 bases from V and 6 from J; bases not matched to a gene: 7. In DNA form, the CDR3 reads TGTGCCAGCAGCTTGGCCACCGGGAGGGGCAATGAGCAGTTCTTC. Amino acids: CASSLATGRGNEQFF.

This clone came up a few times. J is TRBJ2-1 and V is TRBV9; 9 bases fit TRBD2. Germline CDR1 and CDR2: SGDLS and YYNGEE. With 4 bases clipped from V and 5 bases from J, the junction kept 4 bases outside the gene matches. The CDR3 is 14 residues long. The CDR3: CASSPGLADNEQFF. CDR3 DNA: TGTGCCAGCAGCCCGGGACTAGCAGACAATGAGCAGTTCTTC.

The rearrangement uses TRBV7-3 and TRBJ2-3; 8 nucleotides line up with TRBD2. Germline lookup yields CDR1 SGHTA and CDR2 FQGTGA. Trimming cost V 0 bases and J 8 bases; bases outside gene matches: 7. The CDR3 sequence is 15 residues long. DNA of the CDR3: TGTGCCAGCAGCTTAACGGGAGCGGGGGCCGGTACGCAGTATTTT. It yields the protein CASSLTGAGAGTQYF.

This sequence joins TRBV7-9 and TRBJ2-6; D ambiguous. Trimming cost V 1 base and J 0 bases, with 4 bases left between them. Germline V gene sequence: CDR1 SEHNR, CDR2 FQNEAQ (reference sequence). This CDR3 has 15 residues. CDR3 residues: CASSLDNSGANVLTF. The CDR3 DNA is TGTGCCAGCAGCTTAGACAACTCTGGGGCCAACGTCCTGACTTTC.

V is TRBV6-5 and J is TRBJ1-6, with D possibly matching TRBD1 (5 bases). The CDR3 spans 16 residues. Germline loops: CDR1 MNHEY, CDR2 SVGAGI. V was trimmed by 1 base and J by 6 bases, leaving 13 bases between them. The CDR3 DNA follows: TGTGCCAGCAGTTACTGGGGGGGGGTAGCTAATTCACCCCTCCACTTT. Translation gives CASSYWGGVANSPLHF.

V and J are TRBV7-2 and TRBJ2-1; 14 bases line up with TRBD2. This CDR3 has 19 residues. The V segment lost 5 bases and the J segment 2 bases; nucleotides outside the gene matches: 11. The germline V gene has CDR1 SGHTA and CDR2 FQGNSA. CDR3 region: CASSPWGTSGRFTYNEQFF. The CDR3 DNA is TGTGCCAGCAGCCCCTGGGGGACTAGCGGGAGATTCACCTACAATGAGCAGTTCTTC.

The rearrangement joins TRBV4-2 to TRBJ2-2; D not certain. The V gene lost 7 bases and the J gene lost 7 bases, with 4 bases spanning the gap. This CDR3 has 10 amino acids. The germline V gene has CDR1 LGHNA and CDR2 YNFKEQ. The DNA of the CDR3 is TGTGCCAGCATGGGCGGGGAGCTGTTTTTT. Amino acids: CASMGGELFF.

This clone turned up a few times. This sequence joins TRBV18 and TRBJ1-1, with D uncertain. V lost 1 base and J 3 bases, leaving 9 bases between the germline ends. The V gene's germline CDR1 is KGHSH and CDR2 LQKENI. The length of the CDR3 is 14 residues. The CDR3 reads CASSPRGGDTEAFF. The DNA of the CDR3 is TGTGCCAGCTCACCACGTGGCGGCGACACTGAAGCTTTCTTT.

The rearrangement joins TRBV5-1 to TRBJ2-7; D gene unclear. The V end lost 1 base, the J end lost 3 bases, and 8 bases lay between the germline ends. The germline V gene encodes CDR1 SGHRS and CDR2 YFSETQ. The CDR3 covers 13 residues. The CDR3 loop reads CASSLMASYEQYF. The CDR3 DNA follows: TGCGCCAGCAGCTTGATGGCTAGCTACGAGCAGTACTTC.

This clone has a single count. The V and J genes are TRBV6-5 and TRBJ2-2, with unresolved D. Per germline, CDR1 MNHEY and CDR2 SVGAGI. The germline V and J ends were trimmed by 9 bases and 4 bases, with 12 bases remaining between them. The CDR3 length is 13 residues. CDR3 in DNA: TGTGCCAGTAAAGCTCCATCCACCGGGGAGCTGTTTTTT. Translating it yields CASKAPSTGELFF.

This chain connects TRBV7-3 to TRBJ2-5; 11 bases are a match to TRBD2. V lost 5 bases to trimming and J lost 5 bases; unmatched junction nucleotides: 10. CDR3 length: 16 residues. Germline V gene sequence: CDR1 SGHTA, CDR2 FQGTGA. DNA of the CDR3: TGTGCCAGCAGCATTACTAGCGGGGGAGGTTGGGAGACCCAGTACTTC. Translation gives CASSITSGGGWETQYF. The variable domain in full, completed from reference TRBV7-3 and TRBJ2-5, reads GAGVSQTPSNKVTEKGKYVELRCDPISGHTALYWYRQSLGQGPEFLIYFQGTGAADDSGLPNDRFFAVRPEGSVSTLKIQRTERGDSAVYLCASSITSGGGWETQYFGPGTRLLVL.

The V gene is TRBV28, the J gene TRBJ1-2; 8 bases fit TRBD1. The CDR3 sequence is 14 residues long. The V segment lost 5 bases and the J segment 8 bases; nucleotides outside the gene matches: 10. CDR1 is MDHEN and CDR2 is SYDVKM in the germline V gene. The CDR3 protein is CASSLDRGLGGYTF. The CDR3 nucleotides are TGTGCCAGCAGTCTAGACAGGGGCCTGGGGGGCTACACCTTC.

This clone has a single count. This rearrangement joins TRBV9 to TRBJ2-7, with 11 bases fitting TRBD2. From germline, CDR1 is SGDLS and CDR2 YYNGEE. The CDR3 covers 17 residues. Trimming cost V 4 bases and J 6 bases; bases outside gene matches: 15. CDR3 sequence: CASSPRRSLAGGAEQYF. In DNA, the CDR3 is TGTGCCAGCAGCCCTCGACGAAGTTTAGCGGGAGGGGCCGAGCAGTACTTC.

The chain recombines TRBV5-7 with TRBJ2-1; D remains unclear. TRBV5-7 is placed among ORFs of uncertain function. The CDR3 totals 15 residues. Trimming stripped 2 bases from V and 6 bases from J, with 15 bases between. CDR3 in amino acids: CASSLAGFDGNEQFF. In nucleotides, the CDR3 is TGTGCCAGCAGCTTAGCCGGCTTCGACGGCAATGAGCAGTTCTTC.

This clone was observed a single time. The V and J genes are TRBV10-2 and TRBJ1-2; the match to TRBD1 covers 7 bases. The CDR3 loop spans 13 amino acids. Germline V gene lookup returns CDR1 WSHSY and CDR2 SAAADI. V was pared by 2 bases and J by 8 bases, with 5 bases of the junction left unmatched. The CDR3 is CASSENRGWGYTF. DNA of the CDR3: TGCGCCAGCAGTGAGAACAGGGGATGGGGCTACACCTTC.

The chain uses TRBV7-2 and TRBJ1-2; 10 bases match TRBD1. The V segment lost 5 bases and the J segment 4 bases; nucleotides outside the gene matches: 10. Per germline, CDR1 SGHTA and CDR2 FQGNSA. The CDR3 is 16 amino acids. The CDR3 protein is CASSTTGTGAVYGYTF. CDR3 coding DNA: TGTGCCAGCAGCACGACCGGGACAGGGGCTGTCTATGGCTACACCTTC.

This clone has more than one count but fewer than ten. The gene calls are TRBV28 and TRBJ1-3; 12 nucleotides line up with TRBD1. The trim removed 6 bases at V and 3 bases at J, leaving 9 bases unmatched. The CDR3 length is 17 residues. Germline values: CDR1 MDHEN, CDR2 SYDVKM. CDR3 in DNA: TGTGCCAGCAGCACCCCGGGACAGGGGGCGGGTGGAAACACCATATATTTT. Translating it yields CASSTPGQGAGGNTIYF. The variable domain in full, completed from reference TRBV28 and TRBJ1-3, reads DVKVTQSSRYLVKRTGEKVFLECVQDMDHENMFWYRQDPGLGLRLIYFSYDVKMKEKGDIPEGYSVSREKKERFSLILESASTNQTSMYLCASSTPGQGAGGNTIYFGEGSWLTVV.

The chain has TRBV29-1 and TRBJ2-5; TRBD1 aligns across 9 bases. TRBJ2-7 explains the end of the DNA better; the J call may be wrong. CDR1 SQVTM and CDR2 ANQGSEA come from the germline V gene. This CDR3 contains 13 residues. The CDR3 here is CSVGGQGAYEQYF. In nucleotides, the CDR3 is TGCAGCGTTGGGGGACAGGGAGCCTACGAGCAGTACTTC.